These 11 T cell receptor beta chains originate from one sample sequenced in a study of blood T cell repertoires in COVID-19. Sequencing was performed with immunoSEQ multiplex PCR; in TCRdb, only in-frame clones are kept and a portion is missing. The sample shows roughly 99,000 clones, 70% to 90% of them seen only once. Sample: peripheral blood. These receptors were obtained from a man in his fifties or sixties with active or convalescent COVID-19.

The chain recombines TRBV21-1 with TRBJ2-7; the table assigns TRBD1, which was not confirmed against the DNA. TRBV21-1 is described as a pseudogene. The CDR3 runs 19 residues. CDR3 in DNA: TGTGCCAGCAGCAAATCAGACAGGGTGGGTCTAGCTTATCCCTACGAGCAGTACTTC. Protein product: CASSKSDRVGLAYPYEQYF.

The chain joins TRBV27 to TRBJ2-3, with TRBD1 as a possible D gene (8 bases). CDR1 and CDR2 (germline): MNHEY, SMNVEV (reference sequence). With 3 bases removed from V and 3 bases from J, the gap between germline ends came to 25 bases. The CDR3 is 19 amino acids. DNA of the CDR3: TGTGCCAGCAGTTTCCGCGCCGGGGGAGACAGGGGAGGGACAGATACGCAGTATTTT. It translates to CASSFRAGGDRGGTDTQYF.

The V and J genes are TRBV2 and TRBJ2-2; D remains unclear. The CDR3 totals 14 residues. CDR1 SNHLY and CDR2 FYNNEI come from the germline V gene. V shed 8 bases and J shed 0 bases, with 10 bases lying between them. DNA for the CDR3: TGTGCCAGCTCAATAGAGGCGAACACCGGGGAGCTGTTTTTT. Translation gives CASSIEANTGELFF.

V usage is TRBV7-8 and J usage is TRBJ1-1; no clear D. Trimming cost V 5 bases and J 4 bases, with 8 bases left between them. CDR3 length: 12 residues. Germline CDR1 is SGHVS and CDR2 is FQNEAQ. The CDR3 nucleotides are TGTGCCAGCAGCCTCCCGGGCACTGAAGCTTTCTTT. Its protein is CASSLPGTEAFF.

This chain connects TRBV6-5 to TRBJ2-2; the match to TRBD2 covers 14 bases. This CDR3 contains 15 residues. Losses at the gene ends were 7 bases for V and 4 bases for J; bases not matched to a gene: 2. Germline loops: CDR1 MNHEY, CDR2 SVGAGI. This CDR3 is CASMTSGRGTGELFF. The CDR3 region has the DNA TGTGCCAGCATGACTAGCGGGAGGGGCACCGGGGAGCTGTTTTTT.

V and J are TRBV24-1 and TRBJ2-5; TRBD2 agrees at 10 bases. Germline CDR1 and CDR2: KGHDR and SFDVKD. CDR3 size: 15 residues. V trimming: 6 bases; J trimming: 2 bases; junction bases outside the gene matches: 5. The CDR3: CATSRSSGSQETQYF. The CDR3 DNA sequence: TGTGCCACCAGTAGATCTAGCGGGAGTCAAGAGACCCAGTACTTC.

This clone was observed a single time. The V gene is TRBV4-2, the J gene TRBJ2-5, with D maybe TRBD2 (5 bases). Germline V gene sequence: CDR1 LGHNA, CDR2 YNFKEQ. Trimming took 2 bases from V and 5 from J, leaving 15 bases between them. This CDR3 comprises 15 residues. For the CDR3, the DNA is TGTGCCAGCAGCCAAACGGGGAGCGGTCAGGAGACCCAGTACTTC. This encodes CASSQTGSGQETQYF.

This clone has at least ten counts. The V call is TRBV5-8, the J call TRBJ2-7; D might be TRBD1 (6 bases). The V and J ends lost 0 bases and 4 bases respectively, with 8 bases between them. Germline CDR1 and CDR2: SGHTS and YDEGEE. The CDR3 has 13 residues. In DNA, the CDR3 is TGTGCCAGCAGCTTGGTGGACAGTTACGAGCAGTACTTC. Protein sequence: CASSLVDSYEQYF.

As concerns this clone: This specimen includes other DNA sequences encoding the same CDR3. This chain connects TRBV10-3 to TRBJ1-1; possibly TRBD1 for D (5 bases). Trimming cost V 4 bases and J 2 bases, with 8 bases left between them. CDR1 is ENHRY, CDR2 SYGVKD, per germline. The CDR3 runs 13 residues. CDR3 in DNA: TGTGCCATCAGTGGCGGGGGAAACACTGAAGCTTTCTTT. Protein product: CAISGGGNTEAFF.

The table lists this clone with a count of one. The chain combines TRBV25-1 with TRBJ2-3; 15 bases match TRBD2. Germline CDR1 is MGHDK and CDR2 is SYGVNS. There are 17 residues in the CDR3. Trimming at V came to 7 bases and at J to 3 bases, leaving 8 bases not matched to a gene. The CDR3 DNA reads as TGTGCCAGCACGGCCGGGACTAGCGGGGGGAGTACAGATACGCAGTATTTT. Amino acid sequence: CASTAGTSGGSTDTQYF.

This clone turned up a few times. The chain employs TRBV3-1 (or the pseudogene TRBV3-2) and TRBJ2-3; weak D call: TRBD2 (6 bases). The germline V gene has CDR1 LGHDT and CDR2 YNNKEL (reference sequence). The length of the CDR3 is 14 residues. The V and J ends lost 3 bases and 10 bases respectively, with 17 bases between them. CDR3 amino acids: CASSQTEGGLAQYF. The CDR3 DNA reads as TGTGCCAGCAGCCAGACCGAGGGAGGTTTGGCGCAGTATTTT.